This T cell receptor beta chain was sequenced for a study of shared clonotypes between healthy human individuals. The unsorted PBMC replicate PCRs were performed with 300 to 350 ng DNA, tens of thousands of T cell genomes. Profiling relied on immunoSEQ multiplex PCR, and the TCRdb table lists in-frame clones only, not all of them. The data hold about 490,000 clones, with about three quarters observed a single time. The study's findings and limits: The small donor group covered limited genetic and exposure diversity. It was only blood that was sampled, and tissue repertoires likely differ.

This CDR3 is built from 14 residues. Germline V gives CDR1 SGHTA, CDR2 FQGNSA. The V gene lost 7 bases and the J gene lost 8 bases, with 20 bases spanning the gap. With respect to this clone: Its antigen remains unknown.

The chain links TRBV7-2 to TRBJ1-2, with a possible D match to TRBD1 (5 bases). The TCR sequence derives from a woman aged 40-49 years in good health. Some clones in this sample may be carry-over from other donors' samples. The sample comprised PBMCs. As DNA, the CDR3 is TGTGCCAGCAACCGGGACTCGGCTAGCGAGGGCTACACCTTC. Translated: CASNRDSASEGYTF.